The 7 T cell receptor beta chains below all came from one sample that was sequenced in a study of T-cell reconstitution after alpha-beta-depleted transplantation in children. The TCRbeta library incorporated unique molecular identifiers. TCRdb processed the PCR reads anew with MiXCR; each CDR3 protein has one entry. Here the sample spans 250,000 or so distinct CDR3 sequences, around 8% being singletons. The input for sequencing was PBMCs, mostly from graft donor cells, taken 180 days after TCRalphabeta/CD19-depleted stem cell transplant. The receptors shown here come from a male patient younger than 18 who had a stem cell transplant for acute lymphoblastic leukemia, so the T cells may come from the graft donor.

This clonotype was recorded many times. This chain joins TRBV12-3 or TRBV12-4 and TRBJ2-5, with 7 bases fitting TRBD2. The CDR3 consists of 19 residues. Trimming took 6 bases from V and 4 from J; bases not matched to a gene: 23. CDR3 region: CASSPLGYPGLRAGETQYF. The DNA for the CDR3 is TGTGCCAGCAGCCCCCTCGGGTATCCGGGACTAAGGGCCGGAGAGACCCAGTACTTC.

Ten or more counts support this clonotype. The rearrangement joins TRBV6-5 to TRBJ1-1; tentatively, D is TRBD1 (6 bases). Germline lookup yields CDR1 MNHEY and CDR2 SVGAGI. V lost 6 bases to trimming and J lost 2 bases, with 16 bases between them. The CDR3 is 15 residues long. The CDR3 loop is CASRLQTGLNTEAFF. For the CDR3, the DNA is TGTGCCAGCAGATTGCAGACAGGCCTAAACACTGAAGCTTTCTTT.

This clonotype was observed at least ten times. The chain is built from TRBV5-1 and TRBJ2-5; no clear D. The CDR3 covers 11 residues. Germline V gene lookup returns CDR1 SGHRS and CDR2 YFSETQ. The ends were cut back, 2 bases at V and 5 bases at J, with 4 bases in the middle. The CDR3: CASSFLETQYF. In nucleotides, the CDR3 is TGCGCCAGCAGCTTCTTGGAGACCCAGTACTTC. Together with reference TRBV5-1 and TRBJ2-5, the CDR3 gives the full variable domain: KAGVTQTPRYLIKTRGQQVTLSCSPISGHRSVSWYQQTPGQGLQFLFEYFSETQRNKGNFPGRFSGRQFSNSRSEMNVSTLELGDSALYLCASSFLETQYFGPGTRLLVL.

Details on this clonotype: A much larger clone differs from this one at a single base, so this may be a read error. V is TRBV7-2 and J is TRBJ2-1; D perhaps matches TRBD2 (6 bases). Between the trimmed V and J ends, which lost 0 bases and 3 bases, there was a span of 15 bases. The CDR3 is 17 residues long. Germline V lookup: CDR1 SGHTA, CDR2 FQGNSA. Written as DNA, the CDR3 is TGTGCCAGCAGCTTAGCCTTTGGGGGGAGCCTCTACAATGAGCAGTTCTTC. Amino acids: CASSLAFGGSLYNEQFF.

V and J are TRBV27 and TRBJ2-4; no clear D. The germline V gene encodes CDR1 MNHEY and CDR2 SMNVEV (reference sequence). Trimming shortened V by 7 bases and J by 0 bases, and 7 bases separated the two germline ends. CDR3 length equals 13 residues. This chain's CDR3 is CASKELAKNIQYF. Written as DNA, the CDR3 is TGTGCCAGCAAGGAGCTAGCCAAAAACATTCAGTACTTC.

This clonotype was seen only a few times. The V gene is TRBV7-3, the J gene TRBJ2-5; 7 bases match TRBD2. This CDR3 region has 16 residues. Germline values: CDR1 SGHTA, CDR2 FQGTGA. The trim removed 5 bases at V and 4 bases at J, leaving 13 bases unmatched. The CDR3: CASSPPGLGPPETQYF. As DNA, the CDR3 is TGTGCCAGCAGCCCCCCCGGACTAGGTCCGCCAGAGACCCAGTACTTC. The complete variable domain, with remaining parts taken from reference TRBV7-3 and TRBJ2-5, reads GAGVSQTPSNKVTEKGKYVELRCDPISGHTALYWYRQSLGQGPEFLIYFQGTGAADDSGLPNDRFFAVRPEGSVSTLKIQRTERGDSAVYLCASSPPGLGPPETQYFGPGTRLLVL.

This chain links TRBV20-1 with TRBJ2-3; TRBD2 matches 8 bases. V trimming: 0 bases; J trimming: 0 bases; junction bases outside the gene matches: 2. Looked up from germline, CDR1 is DFQATT and CDR2 is SNEGSKA (reference sequence). The CDR3 is 15 amino acids. In DNA form, the CDR3 reads TGCAGTGCTAGAGATACGGGGGGGAGCACAGATACGCAGTATTTT. Encoded protein: CSARDTGGSTDTQYF.